The T cell receptor beta chain under discussion was sequenced for a study of blood T cell repertoires in COVID-19. Germline CDR1 and CDR2: PRHDT and FYEKMQ (reference sequence). Losses at the gene ends were 5 bases for V and 3 bases for J; bases not matched to a gene: 8. This CDR3 has 16 amino acids. Ages ranged from roughly 18 to 100 years, with residence in about two dozen US areas. Here immunoSEQ multiplex PCR was the method, and the copy in TCRdb shows in-frame clones only, minus some. The sample carries almost 250,000 clones, 75% to 90% recorded once. This chain links TRBV13 with TRBJ1-1, with 11 bases identical to TRBD1. Sample: PBMCs or T cells enriched from blood (not recorded which). The receptor was isolated from a woman in her twenties or thirties who had recovered from COVID-19. The CDR3 spells CASSTQDRGHYTEAFF. CDR3 coding DNA: TGTGCCAGCAGCACTCAGGACAGGGGGCATTACACTGAAGCTTTCTTT. The full variable domain, with the rest looked up from reference TRBV13 and TRBJ1-1, is AAGVIQSPRHLIKEKRETATLKCYPIPRHDTVYWYQQGPGQDPQFLISFYEKMQSDKGSIPDRFSAQQFSDYHSELNMSSLELGDSALYFCASSTQDRGHYTEAFFGQGTRLTVV.